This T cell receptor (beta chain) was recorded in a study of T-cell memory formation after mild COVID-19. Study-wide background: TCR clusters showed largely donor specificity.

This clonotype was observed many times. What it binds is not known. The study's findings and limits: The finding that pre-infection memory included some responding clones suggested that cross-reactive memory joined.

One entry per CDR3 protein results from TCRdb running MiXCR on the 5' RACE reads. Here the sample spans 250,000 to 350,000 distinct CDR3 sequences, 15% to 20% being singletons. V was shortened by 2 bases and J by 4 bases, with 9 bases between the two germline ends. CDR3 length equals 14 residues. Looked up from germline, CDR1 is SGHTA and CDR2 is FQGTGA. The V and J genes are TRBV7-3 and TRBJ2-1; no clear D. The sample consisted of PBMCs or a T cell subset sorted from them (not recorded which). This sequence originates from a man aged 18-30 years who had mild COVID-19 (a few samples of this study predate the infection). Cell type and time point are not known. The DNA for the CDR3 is TGTGCCAGCAGCTTACTCTCCGGGTACAATGAGCAGTTCTTC. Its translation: CASSLLSGYNEQFF. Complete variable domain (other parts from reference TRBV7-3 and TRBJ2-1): GAGVSQTPSNKVTEKGKYVELRCDPISGHTALYWYRQSLGQGPEFLIYFQGTGAADDSGLPNDRFFAVRPEGSVSTLKIQRTERGDSAVYLCASSLLSGYNEQFFGPGTRLTVL.